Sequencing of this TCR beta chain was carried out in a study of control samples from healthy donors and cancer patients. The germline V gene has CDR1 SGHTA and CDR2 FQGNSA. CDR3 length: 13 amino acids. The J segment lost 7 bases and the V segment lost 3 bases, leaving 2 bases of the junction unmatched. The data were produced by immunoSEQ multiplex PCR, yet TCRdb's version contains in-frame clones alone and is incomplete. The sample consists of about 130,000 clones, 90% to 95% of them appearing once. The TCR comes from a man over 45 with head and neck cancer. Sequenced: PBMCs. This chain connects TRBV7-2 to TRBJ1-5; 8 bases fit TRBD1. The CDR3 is CASSLTGVQPQHF. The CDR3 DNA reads TGTGCCAGCAGCTTGACAGGGGTCCAGCCCCAGCATTTT.